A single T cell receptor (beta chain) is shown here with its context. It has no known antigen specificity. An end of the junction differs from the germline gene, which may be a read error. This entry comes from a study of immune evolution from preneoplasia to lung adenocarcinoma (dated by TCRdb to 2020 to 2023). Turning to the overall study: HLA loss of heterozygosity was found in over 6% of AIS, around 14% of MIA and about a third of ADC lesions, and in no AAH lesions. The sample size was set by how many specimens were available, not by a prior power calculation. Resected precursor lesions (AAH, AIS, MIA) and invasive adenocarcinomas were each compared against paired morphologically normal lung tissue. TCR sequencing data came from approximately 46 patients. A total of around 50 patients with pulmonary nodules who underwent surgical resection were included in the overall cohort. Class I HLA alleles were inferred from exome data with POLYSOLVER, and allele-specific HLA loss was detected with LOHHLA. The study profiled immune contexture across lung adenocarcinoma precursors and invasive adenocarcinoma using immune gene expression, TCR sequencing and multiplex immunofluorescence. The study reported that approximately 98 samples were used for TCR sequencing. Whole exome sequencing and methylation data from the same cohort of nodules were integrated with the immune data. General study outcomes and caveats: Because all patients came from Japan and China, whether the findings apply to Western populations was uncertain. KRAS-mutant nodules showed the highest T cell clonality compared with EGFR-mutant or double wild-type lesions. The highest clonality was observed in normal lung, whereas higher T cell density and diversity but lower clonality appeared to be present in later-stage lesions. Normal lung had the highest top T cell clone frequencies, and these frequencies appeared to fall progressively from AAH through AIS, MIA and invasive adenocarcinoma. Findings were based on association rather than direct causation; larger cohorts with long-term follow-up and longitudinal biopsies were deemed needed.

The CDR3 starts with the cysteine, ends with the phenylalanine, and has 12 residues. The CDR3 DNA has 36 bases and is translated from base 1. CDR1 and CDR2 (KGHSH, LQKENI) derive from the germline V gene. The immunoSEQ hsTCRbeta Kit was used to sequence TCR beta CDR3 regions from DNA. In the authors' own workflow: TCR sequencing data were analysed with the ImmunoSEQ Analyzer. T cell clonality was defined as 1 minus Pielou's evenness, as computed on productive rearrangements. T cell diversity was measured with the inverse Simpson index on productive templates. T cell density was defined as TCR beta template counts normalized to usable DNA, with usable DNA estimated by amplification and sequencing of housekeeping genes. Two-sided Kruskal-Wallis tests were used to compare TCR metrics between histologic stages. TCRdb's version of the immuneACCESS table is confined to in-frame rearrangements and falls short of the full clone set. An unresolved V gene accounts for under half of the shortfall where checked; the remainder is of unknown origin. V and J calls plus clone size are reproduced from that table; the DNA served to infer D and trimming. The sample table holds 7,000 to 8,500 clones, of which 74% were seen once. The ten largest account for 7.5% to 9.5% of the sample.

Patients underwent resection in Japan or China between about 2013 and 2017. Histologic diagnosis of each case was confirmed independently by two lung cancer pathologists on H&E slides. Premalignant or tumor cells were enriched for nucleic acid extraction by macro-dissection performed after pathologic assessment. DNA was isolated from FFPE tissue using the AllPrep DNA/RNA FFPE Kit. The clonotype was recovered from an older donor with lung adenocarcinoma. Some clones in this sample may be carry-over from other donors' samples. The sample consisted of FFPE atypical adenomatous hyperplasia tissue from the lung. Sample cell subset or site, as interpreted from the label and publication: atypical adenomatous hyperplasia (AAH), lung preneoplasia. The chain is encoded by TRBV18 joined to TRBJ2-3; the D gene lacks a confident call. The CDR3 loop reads CASSTTADTQCF. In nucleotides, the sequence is TGTGCCAGCTCAACTACGGCCGATACGCAGTGTTTT.